The next 16 T cell receptor beta chains were all read from a single sample in a study of blood T cell repertoires in COVID-19. The protocol was immunoSEQ multiplex PCR, while the TCRdb copy is restricted to in-frame clones and leaves out a portion. Of over 30,000 clones listed, 81% are singletons. The sample consisted of peripheral blood. These receptors came from an elderly man with active or convalescent COVID-19.

This rearrangement joins TRBV7-3 to TRBJ2-1, with D uncertain. The CDR3 spans 15 residues. Trimming pared 5 bases from V and 3 bases from J, leaving 14 bases between. The germline gives CDR1 SGHTA, CDR2 FQGTGA. Here the CDR3 DNA reads TGTGCCAGCAGCCCCCAAGGCGGAATCTACAATGAGCAGTTCTTC. It is translated as CASSPQGGIYNEQFF.

The V call is TRBV19, the J call TRBJ2-7; D is ambiguous. This CDR3 is built from 13 residues. The germline CDR1 and CDR2 sequences are LNHDA and SQIVND (reference sequence). Trimming cost V 5 bases and J 1 base, with 9 bases left between them. The CDR3 nucleotides read TGTGCCAGTAGTTACGCAGATTCCTACGAGCAGTACTTC. This sequence encodes CASSYADSYEQYF.

This chain joins TRBV5-1 and TRBJ1-5; 8 nucleotides agree with TRBD1. Trimming took 1 base from V and 11 from J; bases not matched to a gene: 5. Per germline, CDR1 SGHRS and CDR2 YFSETQ. This CDR3 spans 13 amino acids. CDR3 coding DNA: TGCGCCAGCAGCTTGACACAGGGGGAGGCCCAGCATTTT. It specifies CASSLTQGEAQHF.

This sequence joins TRBV29-1 and TRBJ1-2, with 10 positions matching TRBD1. CDR3 length: 14 residues. Germline CDR1 is SQVTM and CDR2 is ANQGSEA. The V segment lost 1 base and the J segment 8 bases; nucleotides outside the gene matches: 7. The CDR3 loop is CSVEGDRGLDGYTF. In nucleotides, the CDR3 is TGCAGCGTTGAAGGGGACAGGGGACTTGACGGCTACACCTTC.

V and J are TRBV4-3 and TRBJ1-1; 7 positions agree with TRBD1. Trimming removed 0 bases from V and 5 bases from J; junction bases left unmatched: 3. This CDR3 contains 14 residues. The germline CDR1 and CDR2 sequences are LGHNA and YSLEER. CDR3 in DNA: TGCGCCAGCAGCCAAGAGACAGGGAGGACTGAAGCTTTCTTT. It specifies CASSQETGRTEAFF.

This chain joins TRBV6-5 and TRBJ2-7; 7 nucleotides match TRBD1. With V trimmed by 6 bases and J by 2 bases, 10 bases remained unmatched. The CDR3 contains 15 residues. CDR1 and CDR2 from the germline V gene are MNHEY and SVGAGI. The CDR3 DNA follows: TGTGCCAGCAGACTACAGGGGACACACGCCTACGAGCAGTACTTC. Its translation is CASRLQGTHAYEQYF.

This clone has a handful of counts. J is TRBJ2-1 and V is TRBV7-3, with D hard to call. Trimming removed 7 bases at V and 7 bases at J, with 5 bases between. Germline V gene sequence: CDR1 SGHTA, CDR2 FQGTGA. The CDR3 length is 10 residues. The CDR3 DNA sequence: TGTGCCAGCAACGAGAATGAGCAGTTCTTC. Its protein is CASNENEQFF.

The chain combines TRBV20-1 with TRBJ1-1, with TRBD1 matching 9 bases. The CDR3 is 18 amino acids. J lost 3 bases, V lost 3 bases, and 17 bases had no gene match. Germline-derived CDR1 and CDR2 are DFQATT and SNEGSKA (reference sequence). Here the CDR3 reads CSASNPGWTGVADTEAFF. As DNA, the CDR3 is TGCAGTGCTAGTAACCCCGGGTGGACAGGGGTCGCGGACACTGAAGCTTTCTTT.

The rearrangement links TRBV5-1 to TRBJ2-2; 8 bases match TRBD2. Germline CDR1 reads SGHRS; CDR2 reads YFSETQ. The CDR3 totals 14 residues. Germline trimming cut 4 bases from V and 4 bases from J; bases unmatched to any gene: 3. The CDR3 spells CASSPSGGTGELFF. Written as DNA, the CDR3 is TGCGCCAGCAGCCCAAGCGGGGGCACCGGGGAGCTGTTTTTT.

V usage is TRBV7-8 and J usage is TRBJ2-1, with D possibly matching TRBD2 (6 bases). The CDR3 contains 16 residues. Germline V gene data show CDR1 as SGHVS and CDR2 as FQNEAQ. Deletions cut 2 bases from V and 10 bases from J, with 21 bases between. The CDR3 DNA reads as TGTGCCAGCAGCTTAACGCAGCGGGTGACAAGAGTCGAGCAGTTCTTC. Its translation is CASSLTQRVTRVEQFF.

This rearrangement joins TRBV2 to TRBJ1-2, with TRBD1 matching 7 bases. The junction had 9 bases not matched to a gene; V was cut back by 6 bases and J by 8 bases. The CDR3 covers 13 residues. Germline lookup yields CDR1 SNHLY and CDR2 FYNNEI. The CDR3 DNA sequence: TGTGCCAGCAGGCCGAGGGGGCGTCCCGGCTACACCTTC. It translates to CASRPRGRPGYTF.

The rearrangement uses TRBV5-1 and TRBJ1-2; 8 nucleotides align to TRBD1. The CDR3 totals 14 residues. V was pared by 4 bases and J by 5 bases, with 7 bases of the junction left unmatched. Per germline, CDR1 SGHRS and CDR2 YFSETQ. CDR3 in amino acids: CASSPRDRSYGYTF. The DNA for the CDR3 is TGCGCCAGCAGCCCCCGGGACAGGTCTTATGGCTACACCTTC.

The chain carries TRBV19 and TRBJ1-2; D is unresolved. V gave up 4 bases and J gave up 4 bases, with 10 bases separating them. This CDR3 comprises 13 residues. Germline lookup yields CDR1 LNHDA and CDR2 SQIVND (reference sequence). The CDR3 sequence: CASSNQKFYGYTF. The CDR3 DNA sequence: TGTGCCAGTAGTAACCAGAAGTTCTATGGCTACACCTTC.

This sequence joins TRBV7-6 and TRBJ2-1, with D possibly matching TRBD2 (5 bases). Germline-derived CDR1 and CDR2 are SGHVS and FNYEAQ. Trimming stripped 1 base from V and 9 bases from J, with 22 bases between. CDR3 length: 17 residues. CDR3 sequence reads: CASSLVGSRQTLAEQFF. Here the CDR3 DNA reads TGTGCCAGCAGCTTAGTCGGGTCCCGACAAACCCTAGCTGAGCAGTTCTTC.

The chain links TRBV14 to TRBJ1-5; TRBD1 matches at 10 bases. V was clipped by 4 bases and J by 7 bases; unmatched bases: 7. CDR1 is SGHDN and CDR2 is FVKESK in the germline V gene. The CDR3 has 15 amino acids. CDR3: CASSPTGQGEQPQHF. The CDR3 bases are TGTGCCAGCAGCCCTACCGGACAGGGGGAGCAGCCCCAGCATTTT.

The CDR3 here is CASRDGTVSYNEQFF. The CDR3 DNA follows: TGTGCCAGCCGAGACGGGACAGTATCCTACAATGAGCAGTTCTTC. The chain has TRBV27 and TRBJ2-1; 7 nucleotides agree with TRBD1. The CDR3 covers 15 residues. Germline CDR1 and CDR2: MNHEY and SMNVEV (reference sequence). The ends lost 8 bases at V and 1 base at J; junction bases unmatched: 8.